A selection of T cell receptor beta chains follows, all from one sample in a study of blood T cell repertoires in COVID-19. TCRdb's table, derived via immunoSEQ multiplex PCR, lists solely in-frame clones and lacks some. The data hold roughly 260,000 clones, with about nine tenths observed a single time. Sequencing input: peripheral blood. Receptor source: a man aged 40-50 years who had recovered from COVID-19. Each CDR3 is given with its conserved first and last residue. D genes are given only for firm matches. Some rows have no size entry. The others give once, few or many, or a class for an expanded clone.

. TRBJ2-7 TRBV2 . CASTLTEGEAYEQYF TGTGCCAGCACTCTAACGGAGGGAGAAGCCTACGAGCAGTACTTC
TRBD2 TRBJ2-3 TRBV7-2 . CASSLKSSGYSTDTQYF TGTGCCAGCAGCTTAAAGTCTAGCGGTTATAGCACAGATACGCAGTATTTT
TRBD1 TRBJ1-2 TRBV18 . CASSPKGGDYGYTF TGTGCCAGCTCACCAAAAGGGGGCGACTATGGCTACACCTTC
. TRBJ2-7 TRBV3-1/TRBV3-2 . CASSQGQGNYYEQYF TGTGCCAGCAGCCAAGGGCAGGGGAACTACTACGAGCAGTACTTC
. TRBJ2-3 TRBV9 few CASSVNTDTQYF TGTGCCAGCAGCGTTAACACAGATACGCAGTATTTT
. TRBJ2-1 TRBV6-5 once CASSYSTGFFNEQFF TGTGCCAGCAGTTACTCTACAGGGTTTTTCAATGAGCAGTTCTTC
. TRBJ2-1 TRBV11-3 . CASSPGHAKDNEQFF TGTGCCAGCAGCCCTGGACACGCCAAGGACAATGAGCAGTTCTTC
. TRBJ1-2 TRBV5-1 . CASSLVQPLSYTF TGCGCCAGCAGCTTGGTCCAACCCCTAAGCTACACCTTC
. TRBJ2-5 TRBV30 . CASATQETQYF TGTGCCAGCGCGACCCAAGAGACCCAGTACTTC
TRBD1 TRBJ2-7 TRBV7-2 . CASSPPGQGSREQYF TGTGCCAGCAGCCCCCCGGGACAGGGTTCTCGAGAGCAGTACTTC
. TRBJ2-7 TRBV19 . CASSRTLTTEQYF TGTGCCAGTAGCCGAACATTGACAACCGAGCAGTACTTC
TRBD1 TRBJ2-7 TRBV5-1 . CASRTVGTGHLEQYF TGCGCCAGCAGAACAGTCGGGACAGGCCACCTCGAGCAGTACTTC
TRBD2 TRBJ2-1 TRBV4-3 once CASSQGTSLAYNEQFF TGCGCCAGCAGCCAAGGGACTAGTCTGGCCTACAATGAGCAGTTCTTC
TRBD2 TRBJ2-2 TRBV9 . CASSPGTSGITGELFF TGTGCCAGCAGCCCTGGGACTAGCGGGATCACCGGGGAGCTGTTTTTT
. TRBJ1-2 TRBV13 . CASSMISGAGYTF TGTGCCAGCAGCATGATCTCAGGTGCCGGCTACACCTTC
TRBD2 TRBJ2-3 TRBV19 . CASSIPLGSGRGTDTQYF TGTGCCAGTAGTATCCCCCTGGGTAGCGGGAGAGGCACAGATACGCAGTATTTT
TRBD1 TRBJ1-5 TRBV5-4 . CASSRTGTGASGPQHF TGTGCCAGCAGCCGTACCGGGACAGGGGCCTCAGGGCCCCAGCATTTT
TRBD1 TRBJ1-5 TRBV19 . CASSIDEARGRNRNQPQHF TGTGCCAGTAGTATAGATGAGGCCAGGGGGCGCAACCGTAATCAGCCCCAGCATTTT
. TRBJ2-1 TRBV20-1 . CSATAESEQFF TGCAGTGCTACGGCGGAGTCCGAGCAGTTCTTC
TRBD1 TRBJ2-2 TRBV5-1 . CASSLDARGQGNTGELFF TGCGCCAGCAGCTTGGATGCTCGGGGACAGGGGAACACCGGGGAGCTGTTTTTT
TRBD1 TRBJ2-5 TRBV28 once CASAPGGTGVKTQYF TGTGCCAGCGCCCCCGGGGGGACAGGGGTTAAGACCCAGTACTTC
TRBD2 TRBJ2-2 TRBV6-2/TRBV6-3 . CASSLLAGNTGELFF TGTGCCAGCAGCTTACTAGCGGGAAACACCGGGGAGCTGTTTTTT
. TRBJ2-7 TRBV6-5 . CASRRRLLDEQYF TGTGCCAGCAGAAGGAGGCTACTCGACGAGCAGTACTTC
. TRBJ2-3 TRBV3-1/TRBV3-2 . CASTDVPGVGTQYF TGTGCCAGCACCGACGTGCCCGGGGTCGGGACGCAGTATTTT
TRBD2 TRBJ2-2 TRBV5-6 . CASSLSGGPNTGELFF TGTGCCAGCAGCTTGAGCGGGGGCCCTAACACCGGGGAGCTGTTTTTT